Listed here are 19 T cell receptor beta chains from one sample, sequenced in a study of blood T cell repertoires in COVID-19. Sequencing was performed with immunoSEQ multiplex PCR; in TCRdb, only in-frame clones are kept and a portion is missing. Counted here are around 310,000 clones, roughly 88% occurring once; the ten biggest clones make up around 5%. The specimen sequenced was PBMCs or T cells enriched from blood (not recorded which). Receptors originate from a man aged 25 to 40 who had recovered from COVID-19.

The J gene is TRBJ2-6, the V gene TRBV7-9; 12 nucleotides align to TRBD1. CDR1 is SEHNR and CDR2 is FQNEAQ in the germline V gene (reference sequence). Trimming removed 3 bases from V and 2 bases from J; junction bases left unmatched: 5. CDR3 size: 18 residues. CDR3 loop: CASSFRDRGLPGANVLTF. CDR3 coding DNA: TGTGCCAGCAGCTTCCGGGACAGGGGGCTACCTGGGGCCAACGTCCTGACTTTC.

The chain combines TRBV13 with TRBJ2-7, with 10 nucleotides matching TRBD2. Per the germline V gene, CDR1 is PRHDT and CDR2 is FYEKMQ (reference sequence). The CDR3 extends over 17 amino acids. With 3 bases clipped from V and 5 bases from J, the junction kept 13 bases outside the gene matches. The CDR3: CASSFSAGGPMNHEQYF. The CDR3 DNA reads as TGTGCCAGCAGCTTTTCAGCGGGGGGGCCAATGAACCACGAGCAGTACTTC.

The rearrangement joins TRBV20-1 to TRBJ1-1; weak D call: TRBD1 (6 bases). The ends were cut back, 2 bases at V and 8 bases at J, with 9 bases in the middle. This CDR3 contains 11 residues. CDR1 is DFQATT, CDR2 SNEGSKA, per germline (reference sequence). The CDR3 region has the DNA TGCAGTGCTAGATTTGGACAGGAAGCTTTCTTT. It is translated as CSARFGQEAFF.

This chain uses TRBV5-4 with TRBJ2-3, with D unresolved. Per the germline V gene, CDR1 is SGHNT and CDR2 is YYREEE (reference sequence). This CDR3 is 14 amino acids long. The ends were cut back, 3 bases at V and 2 bases at J, with 10 bases in the middle. CDR3 sequence: CASSSSGSTDTQYF. The CDR3 DNA reads as TGTGCCAGCAGCTCCTCCGGGTCCACAGATACGCAGTATTTT.

The chain links TRBV7-9 to TRBJ2-5; 9 bases are shared with TRBD2. This CDR3 has 14 amino acids. CDR1 and CDR2 (germline): SEHNR, FQNEAQ (reference sequence). V lost 1 base to trimming and J lost 5 bases; unmatched junction nucleotides: 2. CDR3 protein: CASSLGAGGETQYF. CDR3 bases: TGTGCCAGCAGCTTAGGTGCGGGAGGGGAGACCCAGTACTTC.

This chain connects TRBV6-1 to TRBJ2-3; D perhaps matches TRBD1 (6 bases). The CDR3 length is 15 residues. CDR1 and CDR2 (germline): MNHNS, SASEGT. V was trimmed by 2 bases and J by 4 bases, leaving 13 bases between them. CDR3 nucleotides: TGTGCCAGCAGTGAACAGGGGCTCAGGGCAGATACGCAGTATTTT. Residues: CASSEQGLRADTQYF.

The V call is TRBV18, the J call TRBJ2-6; TRBD2 matches 10 bases. V gave up 2 bases and J gave up 0 bases; unmatched junction bases: 10. Germline CDR1 is KGHSH and CDR2 is LQKENI. The CDR3 totals 20 residues. The CDR3 protein is CASSPWLAGGLTSGANVLTF. The CDR3 DNA sequence: TGTGCCAGCTCACCATGGTTAGCGGGGGGCTTAACCTCTGGGGCCAACGTCCTGACTTTC.

This clone came up a few times. Different DNA sequences within this sample yield the same CDR3. The V gene is TRBV19, the J gene TRBJ1-5, with D maybe TRBD1 (6 bases). Per germline, CDR1 LNHDA and CDR2 SQIVND (reference sequence). The CDR3 spans 14 residues. Trimming left V 6 bases short and J 0 bases short, with 9 bases between. DNA for the CDR3: TGTGCCAGTAGAAGAGGGGGTAGCAATCAGCCCCAGCATTTT. It is translated as CASRRGGSNQPQHF.

V is TRBV7-9 and J is TRBJ2-5; TRBD1 agrees at 11 bases. The V segment lost 1 base and the J segment 3 bases; nucleotides outside the gene matches: 1. Per the germline V gene, CDR1 is SEHNR and CDR2 is FQNEAQ (reference sequence). This CDR3 contains 15 residues. CDR3 sequence reads: CASSLGDRGKETQYF. The CDR3 coding sequence is TGTGCCAGCAGCTTAGGGGACAGGGGGAAAGAGACCCAGTACTTC.

This chain links TRBV10-2 with TRBJ1-6; 7 positions agree with TRBD1. CDR3 length: 13 amino acids. Losses at the gene ends were 4 bases for V and 10 bases for J; bases not matched to a gene: 4. Looked up from germline, CDR1 is WSHSY and CDR2 is SAAADI. CDR3 sequence (DNA): TGCGCCAGCAGTGGACAGGGAGGATCACCCCTCCACTTT. It translates to CASSGQGGSPLHF.

The chain recombines TRBV3-1 (or the pseudogene TRBV3-2) with TRBJ1-1, with D hard to call. V lost 4 bases, J lost 0 bases, and 6 bases lay in between. This CDR3 has 13 amino acids. The germline V gene has CDR1 LGHDT and CDR2 YNNKEL (reference sequence). The CDR3 region is CASSPQMNTEAFF. The CDR3 DNA follows: TGTGCCAGCAGCCCGCAGATGAACACTGAAGCTTTCTTT.

This sequence joins TRBV3-1 (or the pseudogene TRBV3-2) and TRBJ1-6; D is undetermined. The CDR3 runs to 14 residues. The V gene lost 1 base and the J gene lost 7 bases, with 8 bases spanning the gap. CDR1 LGHDT and CDR2 YNNKEL come from the germline V gene (reference sequence). CDR3 in DNA: TGTGCCAGCAGCCAAGGACACGGAAATTCACCCCTCCACTTT. Protein product: CASSQGHGNSPLHF.

This chain links TRBV7-9 with TRBJ1-1; D is unclear. The CDR3 spans 14 residues. CDR1 is SEHNR and CDR2 is FQNEAQ in the germline V gene (reference sequence). The germline V and J ends were trimmed by 5 bases and 0 bases, with 10 bases remaining between them. Here the CDR3 DNA reads TGTGCCAGCAGCCCAGGAGGGATGAACACTGAAGCTTTCTTT. This codes for CASSPGGMNTEAFF.

The gene calls are TRBV7-9 and TRBJ1-1; D remains ambiguous. V was shortened by 6 bases and J by 1 base, with 9 bases between the two germline ends. CDR3 length equals 13 residues. From germline, CDR1 is SEHNR and CDR2 FQNEAQ (reference sequence). Here the CDR3 reads CASRFTANTEAFF. CDR3 nucleotides: TGTGCCAGCAGGTTTACAGCGAACACTGAAGCTTTCTTT.

The chain employs TRBV6-5 and TRBJ2-7, with a possible D match to TRBD2 (5 bases). Trimming removed 0 bases from V and 4 bases from J, with 16 bases in between. The CDR3 loop spans 16 amino acids. Per the germline V gene, CDR1 is MNHEY and CDR2 is SVGAGI. The CDR3 loop is CASSYSPSKSGYEQYF. As DNA, the CDR3 is TGTGCCAGCAGTTACTCTCCTAGCAAGAGTGGGTACGAGCAGTACTTC.

This clone appeared once. The gene calls are TRBV11-2 and TRBJ1-4; D not certain. Germline V gene sequence: CDR1 SGHAT, CDR2 FQNNGV. The V end was cut by 1 base, the J end by 8 bases, with 8 bases between. The CDR3 totals 13 residues. CDR3 in DNA: TGTGCCAGCAGCTTAGGGGGAGGGGAAAAACTGTTTTTT. It yields the protein CASSLGGGEKLFF.

The J gene is TRBJ2-1, the V gene TRBV9; 9 bases align to TRBD2. This CDR3 contains 15 residues. From germline, CDR1 is SGDLS and CDR2 YYNGEE. Trimming cost V 3 bases and J 9 bases; bases outside gene matches: 10. The chain's CDR3 is CASSAPGGGAGEQFF. CDR3 in DNA: TGTGCCAGCAGCGCCCCAGGCGGGGGGGCCGGTGAGCAGTTCTTC.

This rearrangement joins TRBV11-3 to TRBJ1-6; perhaps TRBD1 as D (6 bases). V was shortened by 5 bases and J by 6 bases, with 20 bases between the two germline ends. The CDR3 totals 17 residues. Germline V gene data show CDR1 as SGHNT and CDR2 as YENEEA. The CDR3 DNA reads TGTGCCAGCAGCCCCCCTGGGGGCCCCACTATTAATTCACCCCTCCACTTT. The encoded protein is CASSPPGGPTINSPLHF.

The chain recombines TRBV2 with TRBJ1-3, with 10 bases fitting TRBD1. The germline gives CDR1 SNHLY, CDR2 FYNNEI. With V trimmed by 6 bases and J by 2 bases, 1 base remained unmatched. The CDR3 contains 14 residues. The DNA for the CDR3 is TGTGCCAGCAGGGGGACAGGGGCTGGAAACACCATATATTTT. Protein product: CASRGTGAGNTIYF.